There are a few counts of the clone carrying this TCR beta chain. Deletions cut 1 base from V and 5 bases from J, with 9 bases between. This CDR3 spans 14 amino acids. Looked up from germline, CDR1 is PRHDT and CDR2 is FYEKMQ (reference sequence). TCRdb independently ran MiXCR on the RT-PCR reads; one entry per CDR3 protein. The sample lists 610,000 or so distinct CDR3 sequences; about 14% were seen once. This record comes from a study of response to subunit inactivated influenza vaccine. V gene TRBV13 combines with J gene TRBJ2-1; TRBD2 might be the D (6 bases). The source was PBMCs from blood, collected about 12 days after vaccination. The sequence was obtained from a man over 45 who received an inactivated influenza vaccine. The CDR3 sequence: CASSLDQRDNEQFF. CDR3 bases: TGTGCCAGCAGCTTAGACCAGCGGGACAATGAGCAGTTCTTC.